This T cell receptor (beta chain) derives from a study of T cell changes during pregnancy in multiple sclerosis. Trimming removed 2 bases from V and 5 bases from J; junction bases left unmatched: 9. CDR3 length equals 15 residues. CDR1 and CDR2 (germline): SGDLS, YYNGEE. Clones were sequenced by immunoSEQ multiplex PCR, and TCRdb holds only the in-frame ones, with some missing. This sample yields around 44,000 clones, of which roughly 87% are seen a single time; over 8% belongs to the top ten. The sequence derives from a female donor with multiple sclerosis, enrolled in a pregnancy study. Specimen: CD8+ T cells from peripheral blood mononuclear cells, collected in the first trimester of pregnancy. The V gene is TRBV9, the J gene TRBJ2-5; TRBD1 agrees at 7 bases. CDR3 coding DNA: TGTGCCAGCAGCGTCTCACAGGGGTGGATGGAGACCCAGTACTTC. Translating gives CASSVSQGWMETQYF.